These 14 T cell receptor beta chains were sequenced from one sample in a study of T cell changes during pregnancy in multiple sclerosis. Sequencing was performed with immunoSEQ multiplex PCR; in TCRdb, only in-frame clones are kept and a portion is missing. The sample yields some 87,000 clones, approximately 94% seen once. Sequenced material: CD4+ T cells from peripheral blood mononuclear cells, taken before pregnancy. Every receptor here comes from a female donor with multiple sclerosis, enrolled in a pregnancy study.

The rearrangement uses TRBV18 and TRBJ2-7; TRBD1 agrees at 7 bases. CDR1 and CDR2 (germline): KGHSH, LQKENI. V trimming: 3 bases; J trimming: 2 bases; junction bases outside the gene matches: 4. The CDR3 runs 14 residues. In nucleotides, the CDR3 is TGTGCCAGCTCACCGACAGGGAATACCTACGAGCAGTACTTC. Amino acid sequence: CASSPTGNTYEQYF.

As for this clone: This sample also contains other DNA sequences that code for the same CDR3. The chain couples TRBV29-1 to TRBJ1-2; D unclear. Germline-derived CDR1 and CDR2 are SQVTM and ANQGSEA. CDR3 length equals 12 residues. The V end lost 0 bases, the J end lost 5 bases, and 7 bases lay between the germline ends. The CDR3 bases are TGCAGCGTTGAAGAAGGCGGATATGGCTACACCTTC. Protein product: CSVEEGGYGYTF.

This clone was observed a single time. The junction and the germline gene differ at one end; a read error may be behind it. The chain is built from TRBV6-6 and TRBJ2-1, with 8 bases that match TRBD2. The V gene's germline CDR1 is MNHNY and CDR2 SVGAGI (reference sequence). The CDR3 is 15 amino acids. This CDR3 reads CASSYWGSGDNEQFF. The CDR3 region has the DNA TGTGCCAGCAGCTACTGGGGTAGCGGGGATAATGAGCAGTTCTTC.

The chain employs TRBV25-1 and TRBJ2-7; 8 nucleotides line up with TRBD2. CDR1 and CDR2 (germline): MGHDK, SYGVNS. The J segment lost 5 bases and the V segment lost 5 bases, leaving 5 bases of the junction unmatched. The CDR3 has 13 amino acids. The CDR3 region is CASSPGGANEQYF. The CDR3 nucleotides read TGTGCCAGCAGTCCCGGGGGGGCAAACGAGCAGTACTTC.

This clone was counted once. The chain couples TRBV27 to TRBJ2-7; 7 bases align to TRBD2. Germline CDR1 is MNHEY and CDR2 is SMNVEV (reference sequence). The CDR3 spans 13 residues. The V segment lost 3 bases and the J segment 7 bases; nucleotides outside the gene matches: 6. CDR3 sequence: CASSLREGWEQYF. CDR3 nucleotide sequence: TGTGCCAGCAGTTTGAGGGAGGGGTGGGAGCAGTACTTC.

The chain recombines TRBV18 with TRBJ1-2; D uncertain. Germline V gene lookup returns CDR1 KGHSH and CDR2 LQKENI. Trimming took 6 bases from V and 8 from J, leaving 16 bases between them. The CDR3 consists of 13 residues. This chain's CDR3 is CASSPDQLSGYTF. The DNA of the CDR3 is TGTGCCAGCTCCCCTGACCAGCTTAGCGGCTACACCTTC. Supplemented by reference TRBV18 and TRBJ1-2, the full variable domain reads NAGVMQNPRHLVRRRGQEARLRCSPMKGHSHVYWYRQLPEEGLKFMVYLQKENIIDESGMPKERFSAEFPKEGPSILRIQQVVRGDSAAYFCASSPDQLSGYTFGSGTRLTVV.

CDR3 DNA: TGTGCCACCAACTCAGGATTGTTCACTCAGCCCCAGCATTTT. This codes for CATNSGLFTQPQHF. The chain combines TRBV28 with TRBJ1-5; no firm D call. CDR3 size: 14 residues. In germline, CDR1 is MDHEN, CDR2 SYDVKM. Trimming removed 10 bases at V and 6 bases at J, with 19 bases between.

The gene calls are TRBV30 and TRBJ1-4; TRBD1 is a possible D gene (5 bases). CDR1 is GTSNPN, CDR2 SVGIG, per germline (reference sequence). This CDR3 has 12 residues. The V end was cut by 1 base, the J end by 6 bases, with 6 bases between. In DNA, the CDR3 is TGTGCCTGGAGTGCAGGGCATGAAAAACTGTTTTTT. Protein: CAWSAGHEKLFF.

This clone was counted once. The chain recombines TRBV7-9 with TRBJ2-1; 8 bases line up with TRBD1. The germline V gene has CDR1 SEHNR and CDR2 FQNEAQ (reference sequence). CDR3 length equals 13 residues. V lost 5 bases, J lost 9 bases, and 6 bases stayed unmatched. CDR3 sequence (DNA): TGTGCCAGCAGCCGTACAGGGGGAGGTGAGCAGTTCTTC. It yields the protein CASSRTGGGEQFF.

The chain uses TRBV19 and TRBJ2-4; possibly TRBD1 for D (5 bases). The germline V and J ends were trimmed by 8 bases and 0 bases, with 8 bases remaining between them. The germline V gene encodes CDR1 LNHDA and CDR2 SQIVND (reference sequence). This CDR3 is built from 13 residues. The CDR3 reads CASEGAAKNIQYF. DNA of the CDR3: TGTGCCAGTGAAGGGGCAGCCAAAAACATTCAGTACTTC.

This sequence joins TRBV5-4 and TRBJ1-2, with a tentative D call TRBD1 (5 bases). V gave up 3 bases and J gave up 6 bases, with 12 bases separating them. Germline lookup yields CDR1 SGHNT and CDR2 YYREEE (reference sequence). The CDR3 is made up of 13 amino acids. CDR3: CASSWQGEDGYTF. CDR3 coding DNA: TGTGCCAGCAGCTGGCAGGGTGAGGATGGCTACACCTTC.

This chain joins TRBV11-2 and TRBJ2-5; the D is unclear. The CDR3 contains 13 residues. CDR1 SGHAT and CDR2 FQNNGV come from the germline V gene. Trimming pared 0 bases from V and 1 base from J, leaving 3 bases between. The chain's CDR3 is CASSLERQETQYF. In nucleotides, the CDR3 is TGTGCCAGCAGCTTAGAGCGCCAAGAGACCCAGTACTTC.

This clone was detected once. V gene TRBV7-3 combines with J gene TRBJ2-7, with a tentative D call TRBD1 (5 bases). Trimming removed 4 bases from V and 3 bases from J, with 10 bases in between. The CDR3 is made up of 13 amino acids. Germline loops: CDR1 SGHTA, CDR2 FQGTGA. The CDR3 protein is CASSSGSGYEQYF. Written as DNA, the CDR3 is TGTGCCAGCAGCTCAGGGTCGGGCTACGAGCAGTACTTC. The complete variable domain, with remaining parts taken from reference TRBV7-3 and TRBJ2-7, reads GAGVSQTPSNKVTEKGKYVELRCDPISGHTALYWYRQSLGQGPEFLIYFQGTGAADDSGLPNDRFFAVRPEGSVSTLKIQRTERGDSAVYLCASSSGSGYEQYFGPGTRLTVT.

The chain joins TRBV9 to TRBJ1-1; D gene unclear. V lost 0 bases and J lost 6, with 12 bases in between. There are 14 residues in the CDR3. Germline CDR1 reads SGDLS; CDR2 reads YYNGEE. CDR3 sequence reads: CASSVEFTSPEAFF. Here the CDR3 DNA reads TGTGCCAGCAGCGTAGAATTCACGAGCCCTGAAGCTTTCTTT.